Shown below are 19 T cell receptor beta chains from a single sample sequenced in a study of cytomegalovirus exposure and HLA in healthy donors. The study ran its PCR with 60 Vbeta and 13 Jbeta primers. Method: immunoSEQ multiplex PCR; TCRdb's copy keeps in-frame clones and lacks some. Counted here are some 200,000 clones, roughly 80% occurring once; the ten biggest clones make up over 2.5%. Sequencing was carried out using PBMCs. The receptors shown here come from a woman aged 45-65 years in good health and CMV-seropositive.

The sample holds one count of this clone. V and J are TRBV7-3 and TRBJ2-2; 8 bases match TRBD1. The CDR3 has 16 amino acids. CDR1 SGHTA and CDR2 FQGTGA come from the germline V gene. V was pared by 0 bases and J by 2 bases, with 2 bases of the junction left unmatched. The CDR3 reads CASSLTGTGNTGELFF. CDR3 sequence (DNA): TGTGCCAGCAGCTTAACCGGGACAGGAAACACCGGGGAGCTGTTTTTT.

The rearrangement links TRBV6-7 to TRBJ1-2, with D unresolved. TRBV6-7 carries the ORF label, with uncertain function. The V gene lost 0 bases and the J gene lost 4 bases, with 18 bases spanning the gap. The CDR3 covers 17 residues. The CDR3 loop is CASSYSPGSEVGYGYTF. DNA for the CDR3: TGTGCCAGCAGTTACTCCCCCGGGTCAGAAGTAGGCTATGGCTACACCTTC.

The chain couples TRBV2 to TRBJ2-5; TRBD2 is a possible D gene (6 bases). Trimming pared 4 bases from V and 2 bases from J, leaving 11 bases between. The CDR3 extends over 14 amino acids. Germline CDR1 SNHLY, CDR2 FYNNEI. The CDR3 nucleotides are TGTGCCAGCAGTGTCTTCGGGGGACAAGAGACCCAGTACTTC. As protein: CASSVFGGQETQYF.

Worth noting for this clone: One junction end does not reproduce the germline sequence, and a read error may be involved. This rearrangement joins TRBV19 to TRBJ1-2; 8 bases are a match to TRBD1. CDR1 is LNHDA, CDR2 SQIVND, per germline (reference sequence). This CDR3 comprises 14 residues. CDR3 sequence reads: CASSETGGGYGHTF. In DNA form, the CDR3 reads TGTGCCAGTAGTGAAACAGGGGGAGGCTATGGCCACACCTTC. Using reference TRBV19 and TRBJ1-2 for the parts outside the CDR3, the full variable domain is DGGITQSPKYLFRKEGQNVTLSCEQNLNHDAMYWYRQDPGQGLRLIYYSQIVNDFQKGDIAEGYSVSREKKESFPLTVTSAQKNPTAFYLCASSETGGGYGHTFGSGTRLTVV.

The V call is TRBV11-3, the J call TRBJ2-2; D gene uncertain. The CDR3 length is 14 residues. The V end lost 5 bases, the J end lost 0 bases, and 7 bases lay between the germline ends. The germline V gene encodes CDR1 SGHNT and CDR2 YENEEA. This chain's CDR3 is CASSVTANTGELFF. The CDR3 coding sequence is TGTGCCAGCAGCGTAACAGCGAACACCGGGGAGCTGTTTTTT.

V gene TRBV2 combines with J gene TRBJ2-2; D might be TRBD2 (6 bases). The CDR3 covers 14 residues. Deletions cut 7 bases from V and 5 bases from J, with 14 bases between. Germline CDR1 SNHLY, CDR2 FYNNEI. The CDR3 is CASKGLARTGELFF. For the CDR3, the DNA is TGTGCCAGCAAAGGGCTAGCGAGGACCGGGGAGCTGTTTTTT.

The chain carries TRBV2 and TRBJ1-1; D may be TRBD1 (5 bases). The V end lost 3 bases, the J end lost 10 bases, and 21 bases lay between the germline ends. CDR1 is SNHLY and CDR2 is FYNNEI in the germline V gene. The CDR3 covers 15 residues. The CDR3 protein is CASSDRDLGHRIAFF. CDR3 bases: TGTGCCAGCAGTGACAGGGATTTGGGTCACAGGATAGCTTTCTTT.

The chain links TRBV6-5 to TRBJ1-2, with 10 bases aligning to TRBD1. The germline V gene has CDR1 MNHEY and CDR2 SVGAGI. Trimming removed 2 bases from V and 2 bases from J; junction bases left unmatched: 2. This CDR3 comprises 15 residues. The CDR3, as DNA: TGTGCCAGCAGTTACGAGGGACAGGGGAACTATGGCTACACCTTC. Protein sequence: CASSYEGQGNYGYTF.

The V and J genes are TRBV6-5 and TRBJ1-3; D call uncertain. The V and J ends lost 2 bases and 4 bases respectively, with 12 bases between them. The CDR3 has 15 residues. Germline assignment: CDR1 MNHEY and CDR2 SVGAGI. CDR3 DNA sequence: TGTGCCAGCAGTTACGAACGGTCTTCGGGAAACACCATATATTTT. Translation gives CASSYERSSGNTIYF.

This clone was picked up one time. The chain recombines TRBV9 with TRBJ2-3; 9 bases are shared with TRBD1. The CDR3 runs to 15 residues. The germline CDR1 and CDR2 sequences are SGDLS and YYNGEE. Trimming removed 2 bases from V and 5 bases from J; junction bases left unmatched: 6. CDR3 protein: CASSVGGQGGDTQYF. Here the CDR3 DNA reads TGTGCCAGCAGCGTCGGGGGACAGGGAGGAGATACGCAGTATTTT.

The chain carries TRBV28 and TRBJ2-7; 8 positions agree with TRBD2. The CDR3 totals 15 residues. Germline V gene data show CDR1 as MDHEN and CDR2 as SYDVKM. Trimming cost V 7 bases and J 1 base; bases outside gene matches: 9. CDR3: CASTPAGGQSYEQYF. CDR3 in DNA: TGTGCCAGCACCCCGGCGGGGGGCCAGTCCTACGAGCAGTACTTC. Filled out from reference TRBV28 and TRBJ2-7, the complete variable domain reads DVKVTQSSRYLVKRTGEKVFLECVQDMDHENMFWYRQDPGLGLRLIYFSYDVKMKEKGDIPEGYSVSREKKERFSLILESASTNQTSMYLCASTPAGGQSYEQYFGPGTRLTVT.

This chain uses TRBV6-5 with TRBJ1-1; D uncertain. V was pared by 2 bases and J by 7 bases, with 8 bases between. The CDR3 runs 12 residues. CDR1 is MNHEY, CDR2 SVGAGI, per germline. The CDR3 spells CASSYGPYEAFF. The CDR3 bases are TGTGCCAGCAGTTACGGGCCATATGAAGCTTTCTTT.

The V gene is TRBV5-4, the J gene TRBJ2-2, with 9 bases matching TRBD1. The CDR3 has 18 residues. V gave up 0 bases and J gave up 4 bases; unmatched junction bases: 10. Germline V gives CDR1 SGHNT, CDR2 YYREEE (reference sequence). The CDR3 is CASSLAGRTGVATGELFF. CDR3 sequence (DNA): TGTGCCAGCAGCTTGGCCGGGAGGACAGGGGTTGCCACCGGGGAGCTGTTTTTT.

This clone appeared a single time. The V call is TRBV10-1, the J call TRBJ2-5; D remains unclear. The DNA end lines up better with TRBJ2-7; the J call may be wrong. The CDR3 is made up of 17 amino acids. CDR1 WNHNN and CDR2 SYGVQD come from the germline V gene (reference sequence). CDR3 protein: CASSEFLGTTRSYEQYF. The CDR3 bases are TGCGCCAGCAGTGAGTTTCTTGGCACTACCCGCTCCTACGAGCAGTACTTC.

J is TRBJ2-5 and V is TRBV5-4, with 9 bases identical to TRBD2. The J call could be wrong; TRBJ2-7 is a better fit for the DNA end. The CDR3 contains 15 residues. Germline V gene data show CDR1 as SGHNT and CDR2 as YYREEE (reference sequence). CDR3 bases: TGTGCCAGCTCAACCCCGCGGGAGGGACCTTACGAGCAGTACTTC. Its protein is CASSTPREGPYEQYF.

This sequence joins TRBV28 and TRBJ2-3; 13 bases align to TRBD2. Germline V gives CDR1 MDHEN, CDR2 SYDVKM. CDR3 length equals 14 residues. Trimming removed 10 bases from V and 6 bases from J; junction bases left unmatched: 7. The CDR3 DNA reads TGTGCCACCGAAACTAGCGGGGGGGCTGATACGCAGTATTTT. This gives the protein CATETSGGADTQYF. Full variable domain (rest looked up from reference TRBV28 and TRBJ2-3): DVKVTQSSRYLVKRTGEKVFLECVQDMDHENMFWYRQDPGLGLRLIYFSYDVKMKEKGDIPEGYSVSREKKERFSLILESASTNQTSMYLCATETSGGADTQYFGPGTRLTVL.

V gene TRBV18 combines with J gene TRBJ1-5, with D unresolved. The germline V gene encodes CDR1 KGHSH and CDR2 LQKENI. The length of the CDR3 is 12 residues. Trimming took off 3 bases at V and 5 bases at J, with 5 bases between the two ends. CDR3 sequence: CASSPSDQPQHF. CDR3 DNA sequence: TGTGCCAGCTCACCCTCCGATCAGCCCCAGCATTTT.

In DNA, the CDR3 is TGTGCCAGCAGAGCCGGGACAGGGGGTGGAAAACTGTTTTTT. Translation gives CASRAGTGGGKLFF. J is TRBJ1-4 and V is TRBV6-1, with 11 positions matching TRBD1. The CDR3 is 14 residues long. J lost 10 bases, V lost 6 bases, and 7 bases had no gene match. Germline CDR1 and CDR2: MNHNS and SASEGT.

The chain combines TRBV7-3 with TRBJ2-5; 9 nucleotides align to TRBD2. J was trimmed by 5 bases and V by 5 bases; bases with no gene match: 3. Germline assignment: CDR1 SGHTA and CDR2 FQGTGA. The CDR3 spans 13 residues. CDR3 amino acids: CASSLSGGETQYF. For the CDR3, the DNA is TGTGCCAGCAGCCTTAGCGGGGGTGAGACCCAGTACTTC.